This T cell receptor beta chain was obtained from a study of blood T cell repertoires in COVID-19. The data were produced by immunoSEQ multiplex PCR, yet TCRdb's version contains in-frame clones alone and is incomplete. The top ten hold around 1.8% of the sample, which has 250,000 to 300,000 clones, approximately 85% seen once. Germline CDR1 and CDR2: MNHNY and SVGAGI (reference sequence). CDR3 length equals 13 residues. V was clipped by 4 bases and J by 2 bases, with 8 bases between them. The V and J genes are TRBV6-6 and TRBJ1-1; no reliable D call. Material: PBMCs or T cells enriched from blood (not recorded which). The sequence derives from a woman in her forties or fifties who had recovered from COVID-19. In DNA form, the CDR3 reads TGTGCCAGCAGTTTTTCGGGAAACACTGAAGCTTTCTTT. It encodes CASSFSGNTEAFF.